This T cell receptor (beta chain) was identified in a study of graft-versus-host responses after intestinal transplantation. Study context: Recipients got multivisceral, liver-intestinal, or isolated intestinal transplants.

Produced via immunoSEQ multiplex PCR; TCRdb's table is partial and in-frame only. The sample records over 100,000 clones, approximately 95% being singletons. Study findings and constraints: Where graft-donor T cell macrochimerism was present, patients had high graft-versus-host to host-versus-graft clonal ratios in allografts.

The CDR3 consists of 16 residues. From germline, CDR1 is SGHRS and CDR2 YFSETQ. V lost 0 bases, J lost 3 bases, and 5 bases stayed unmatched. As regards this clone: Its antigen is unidentified.

J is TRBJ2-1 and V is TRBV5-1, with 8 bases matching TRBD2. This specimen was unstimulated CD4+ T cells sorted from spleen or lymph node cells, taken before intestinal transplant. The sequence came from a human donor who received an intestinal transplant. In DNA form, the CDR3 reads TGCGCCAGCAGCTTGGTGCGAGCGGGAGACTACAATGAGCAGTTCTTC. Residues: CASSLVRAGDYNEQFF.